These 18 T cell receptor beta chains originate from one sample sequenced in a study of cytomegalovirus exposure and HLA in healthy donors. The PCR employed 60 Vbeta primers together with 13 Jbeta primers. Libraries were prepared by immunoSEQ multiplex PCR; TCRdb keeps only in-frame clonotypes and omits some of them. The table records 150,000 to 200,000 clones, over 75% of them present only once. The sequencing sample was made of PBMCs. These receptor sequences come from a woman in her 30s in good health and CMV-seronegative.

This clone was detected only a few times. This rearrangement joins TRBV7-9 to TRBJ1-1, with D uncertain. V lost 2 bases, J lost 3 bases, and 7 bases lay in between. Germline CDR1 is SEHNR and CDR2 is FQNEAQ (reference sequence). The length of the CDR3 is 13 residues. The CDR3 nucleotides read TGTGCCAGCAGCTTACTAACAGACACTGAAGCTTTCTTT. Translated, it gives CASSLLTDTEAFF.

This rearrangement joins TRBV6-5 to TRBJ1-1, with 7 bases identical to TRBD1. The CDR3 consists of 16 residues. The germline V gene has CDR1 MNHEY and CDR2 SVGAGI. J was trimmed by 2 bases and V by 2 bases; bases with no gene match: 8. The CDR3 sequence: CASSYSTGEFNTEAFF. The CDR3 DNA reads as TGTGCCAGCAGTTACAGTACAGGGGAATTTAACACTGAAGCTTTCTTT.

The chain combines TRBV6-5 with TRBJ1-4, with 7 bases fitting TRBD1. The junction had 6 bases not matched to a gene; V was cut back by 0 bases and J by 8 bases. From germline, CDR1 is MNHEY and CDR2 SVGAGI. The CDR3 consists of 15 residues. CDR3 in DNA: TGTGCCAGCAGTTACTCGAAGGGGGCCGGGGAAAAACTGTTTTTT. Translated: CASSYSKGAGEKLFF.

This clone was detected only once. The V gene is TRBV14, the J gene TRBJ2-3; 9 positions agree with TRBD2. The junction had 4 bases not matched to a gene; V was cut back by 4 bases and J by 2 bases. Germline CDR1 is SGHDN and CDR2 is FVKESK. The CDR3 extends over 15 amino acids. The CDR3 nucleotides are TGTGCCAGCAGCCGGCGGGGGGGGTCCACAGATACGCAGTATTTT. Translated: CASSRRGGSTDTQYF.

A note on this clone: This sample also contains other DNA sequences that code for the same CDR3. The J gene is TRBJ1-1, the V gene TRBV5-1, with D possibly being TRBD1 (5 bases). The CDR3 length is 15 residues. Germline values: CDR1 SGHRS, CDR2 YFSETQ. V shed 0 bases and J shed 1 base, with 10 bases lying between them. The CDR3 reads CASSLAGGGNTEAFF. The CDR3 region has the DNA TGCGCCAGCAGCTTGGCCGGGGGAGGGAACACTGAAGCTTTCTTT.

This clone was counted a few times. V usage is TRBV5-1 and J usage is TRBJ2-7; tentatively, D is TRBD1 (5 bases). CDR3 length: 15 amino acids. V lost 0 bases to trimming and J lost 0 bases, with 10 bases between them. The germline CDR1 and CDR2 sequences are SGHRS and YFSETQ. The CDR3 nucleotides read TGCGCCAGCAGCTTGGGTGGCAGGGACTCCTACGAGCAGTACTTC. It yields the protein CASSLGGRDSYEQYF.

This rearrangement joins TRBV7-2 to TRBJ2-7; 11 bases fit TRBD1. V was pared by 8 bases and J by 3 bases, with 12 bases of the junction left unmatched. Germline loops: CDR1 SGHTA, CDR2 FQGNSA. The CDR3 has 16 amino acids. The CDR3 protein is CASRTTRDRGIYEQYF. In DNA, the CDR3 is TGTGCCAGCCGCACCACCCGGGACAGGGGGATCTACGAGCAGTACTTC.

The chain employs TRBV27 and TRBJ2-7; 7 nucleotides align to TRBD2. Unmatched junction bases numbered 6, after V lost 5 bases and J lost 5 bases. The CDR3 sequence is 13 residues long. Germline V lookup: CDR1 MNHEY, CDR2 SMNVEV (reference sequence). The DNA for the CDR3 is TGTGCCAGCAGTAATTGGGGGGGACACGAGCAGTACTTC. As protein: CASSNWGGHEQYF.

The rearrangement links TRBV28 to TRBJ1-1; 7 bases map to TRBD1. From germline, CDR1 is MDHEN and CDR2 SYDVKM. Unmatched junction bases numbered 8, after V lost 7 bases and J lost 6 bases. The CDR3 loop spans 13 amino acids. The CDR3 region is CASTHRQGSEAFF. The CDR3 nucleotides read TGTGCCAGCACCCATCGACAGGGATCTGAAGCTTTCTTT.

This sequence joins TRBV30 and TRBJ1-2, with D hard to call. CDR1 and CDR2 (germline): GTSNPN, SVGIG (reference sequence). Trimming pared 3 bases from V and 4 bases from J, leaving 12 bases between. The CDR3 length is 13 residues. CDR3: CAWSPGDVYGYTF. The CDR3 DNA reads as TGTGCCTGGAGCCCCGGTGATGTCTATGGCTACACCTTC.

The rearrangement links TRBV5-1 to TRBJ1-2; TRBD1 agrees at 10 bases. The ends lost 4 bases at V and 3 bases at J; junction bases unmatched: 9. Germline lookup yields CDR1 SGHRS and CDR2 YFSETQ. CDR3 length equals 16 residues. The CDR3 DNA reads TGCGCCAGCAGCCTGGGGACAGGGGAGCGCTACTATGGCTACACCTTC. Translated: CASSLGTGERYYGYTF.

The V call is TRBV5-1, the J call TRBJ1-2; possible D gene TRBD1, 6 bases. Germline CDR1 and CDR2: SGHRS and YFSETQ. The CDR3 length is 12 residues. The V gene lost 0 bases and the J gene lost 8 bases, with 8 bases spanning the gap. CDR3 protein: CASSLDRDGYTF. The CDR3 region has the DNA TGCGCCAGCAGCTTGGACAGGGACGGCTACACCTTC.

The rearrangement joins TRBV30 to TRBJ1-2; D unclear. The germline CDR1 and CDR2 sequences are GTSNPN and SVGIG (reference sequence). The CDR3 totals 14 residues. V gave up 0 bases and J gave up 8 bases, with 16 bases separating them. This CDR3 reads CAWSVRPGRVGYTF. In DNA, the CDR3 is TGTGCCTGGAGTGTAAGGCCAGGTCGAGTGGGCTACACCTTC.

The chain joins TRBV5-1 to TRBJ2-1; 8 bases fit TRBD2. CDR3 length: 15 amino acids. V was pared by 3 bases and J by 4 bases, with 6 bases of the junction left unmatched. Germline V lookup: CDR1 SGHRS, CDR2 YFSETQ. The CDR3: CASSSKRGRYNEQFF. CDR3 bases: TGCGCCAGCAGCTCTAAGCGGGGGAGGTACAATGAGCAGTTCTTC.

The chain recombines TRBV27 with TRBJ2-7; a possible D gene is TRBD1 (6 bases). With 5 bases removed from V and 5 bases from J, the gap between germline ends came to 16 bases. The CDR3 contains 14 residues. From germline, CDR1 is MNHEY and CDR2 SMNVEV (reference sequence). The CDR3, as DNA: TGTGCCAGCAGTATCCTAACAGGGTTCCACGAGCAGTACTTC. Translating it yields CASSILTGFHEQYF.

The sample holds a few counts of this clone. The rearrangement uses TRBV19 and TRBJ1-2, with D maybe TRBD1 (5 bases). V lost 1 base to trimming and J lost 8 bases, with 11 bases between them. Per the germline V gene, CDR1 is LNHDA and CDR2 is SQIVND (reference sequence). The CDR3 loop spans 13 amino acids. The CDR3 sequence: CASSIARVEGYTF. The CDR3 nucleotides read TGTGCCAGTAGTATAGCCAGGGTAGAGGGCTACACCTTC.

The chain links TRBV9 to TRBJ2-1, with 10 bases that match TRBD2. The CDR3 runs 16 residues. Per germline, CDR1 SGDLS and CDR2 YYNGEE. V dropped 0 bases and J dropped 8; count of bases not matched to a gene: 8. In DNA form, the CDR3 reads TGTGCCAGCAGCGTAGCCCCTAGCGGGAGACGGGATGAGCAGTTCTTC. This codes for CASSVAPSGRRDEQFF. Supplemented by reference TRBV9 and TRBJ2-1, the full variable domain reads DSGVTQTPKHLITATGQRVTLRCSPRSGDLSVYWYQQSLDQGLQFLIQYYNGEERAKGNILERFSAQQFPDLHSELNLSSLELGDSALYFCASSVAPSGRRDEQFFGPGTRLTVL.

A few counts support this clone. The chain couples TRBV7-2 to TRBJ2-4; D perhaps matches TRBD1 (6 bases). V was cut by 1 base and J by 9 bases, with 13 bases left in between. This CDR3 is built from 14 residues. The germline CDR1 and CDR2 sequences are SGHTA and FQGNSA. The CDR3 is CASSLDTGSSIQYF. The CDR3 bases are TGTGCCAGCAGCTTAGATACAGGGTCGAGCATTCAGTACTTC.